This T cell receptor (beta chain) was retrieved from a study of blood T cell repertoires in COVID-19. At the level of the study: Nucleic acid was either cDNA or gDNA, and it came from T cells, B-cell-depleted T cells, or PBMCs.

The authors' processing: Amplifying reference gene primers gave estimates of nucleated cell counts. The assay was immunoSEQ multiplex PCR, and TCRdb's table has in-frame clones only and misses some. Clone size and V and J calls were adopted from that table, with D and trimming inferred from the DNA. The repertoire holds over 60,000 clones, with roughly 89% as singletons. This CDR3 has 13 residues. Per the germline V gene, CDR1 is GTSNPN and CDR2 is SVGIG (reference sequence). The V end lost 5 bases, the J end lost 3 bases, and 11 bases lay between the germline ends. The specimen sequenced was peripheral blood. The clonotype originates from a man in his forties or fifties with acute or convalescent COVID-19. V gene TRBV30 combines with J gene TRBJ1-5; possible D gene TRBD1, 5 bases. CDR3 DNA sequence: TGTGCCTGGGACGGCGGGACCAATCAGCCCCAGCATTTT. It translates to CAWDGGTNQPQHF.